Listed below are T cell receptor beta chains from one sample, sequenced in a study of type 1 and type 2 diabetes patients. Via MiXCR, TCRdb re-called the multiplex PCR reads, giving one row per CDR3 protein. The sample contains approximately 260,000 distinct CDR3 sequences, around 47% of which appear only once. The specimen sequenced was peripheral blood mononuclear cells (PBMCs). These TCRs come from a man aged 18 to 29 with type 2 diabetes. Each CDR3 is given without its conserved first and last residue. The order of the fields is D gene, clone size, V gene, J gene, CDR3 protein. The D gene is left open where the match is weak. Only some rows state a clone size, as once, few, many or a class for expanded clones.

>TRBD2|.|TRBV19|TRBJ2-3
ASKVLAASTDTQY
>.|many|TRBV15|TRBJ1-1
ATSLTENTEAF
>TRBD2|.|TRBV27|TRBJ2-1
ASSPGTSGNNEQF
>TRBD2|.|TRBV25-1|TRBJ2-1
ASSGVWREARGDEQF
>TRBD2|many|TRBV2|TRBJ2-7
ASNGLAGLYEQY
>TRBD2|few|TRBV30|TRBJ2-1
AWALAGVTHEQF
>TRBD2|.|TRBV20-1|TRBJ2-1
SATTSGRANEQF
>TRBD2|.|TRBV12-3/TRBV12-4|TRBJ2-1
ASSYSGGGSSYNEQF
>.|.|TRBV13|TRBJ2-7
ASSLLRSYEQY
>TRBD1|few|TRBV14|TRBJ1-2
ASSPRTGYGYT
>.|many|TRBV25-1|TRBJ2-1
ATGLGSSYNEQF
>TRBD1|few|TRBV7-2|TRBJ2-3
ASSPGGRQGADTQY
>TRBD2|once|TRBV7-8|TRBJ2-5
ASSFELADEETQH
>.|.|TRBV10-3|TRBJ2-7
ASSALRQVAYEQY
>TRBD1|.|TRBV7-2|TRBJ1-4
ASSSKGALANEKLF
>.|.|TRBV7-2|TRBJ2-7
ASTAMLRVTYEQY
>.|.|TRBV19|TRBJ1-6
ASKLGTSYNSPLR
>.|few|TRBV24-1|TRBJ2-2
ATSDVRGGTGELF
>.|.|TRBV19|TRBJ1-5
ACSIAGNQPQH
>.|few|TRBV6-5|TRBJ1-1
ASSRRKGTEAF
>.|few|TRBV7-9|TRBJ1-6
ASSPEMGGINSPLH
>.|few|TRBV12-3/TRBV12-4|TRBJ2-7
ASSPTPPYEQY
>TRBD1|few|TRBV30|TRBJ2-5
AWRSQGAETQY
>TRBD1|.|TRBV28|TRBJ1-1
ASSTTANRGGAF
>.|.|TRBV4-1|TRBJ1-1
ASSQVPLNTEAF